This T cell receptor (beta chain) was sequenced during a study of blood T cell repertoires in COVID-19. In the study overall: Material from acute and convalescent COVID-19 was sourced from the United States, Italy and Spain. Sample material is recorded as cDNA or gDNA derived from T cells, B-cell-depleted T cells, or PBMCs.

J gave up 3 bases and V 7 bases, and 12 bases lay outside the gene matches. Germline CDR1 reads MNHEY; CDR2 reads SVGAGI. The CDR3 covers 15 residues. Seattle participants joined during active infection and were tracked over time. Methods used by the authors: Estimation of nucleated cell counts relied on the amplification of reference gene primers. Here immunoSEQ multiplex PCR was the method, and the copy in TCRdb shows in-frame clones only, minus some. V, J and clone size reflect that table, while D and trimming were determined from the DNA. Of under 450,000 clones listed, approximately 86% were seen once; the top ten hold about 7.1%.

This sequence was found in a woman aged 60-70 years with COVID-19, enrolled during active disease. This chain joins TRBV6-5 and TRBJ2-7, with TRBD2 matching over 7 bases. The specimen sequenced was peripheral blood. The CDR3 region has the DNA TGTGCCAGCAACCCCTTTCCGGGAGGACTCTACGAGCAGTACTTC. This sequence encodes CASNPFPGGLYEQYF.